The 15 T cell receptor beta chains below all came from one sample that was sequenced in a study of breast tumors, draining lymph nodes, adjacent tissues. Samples came from axillary lymph nodes draining the breast cancer. TCRdb re-called the multiplex PCR reads with MiXCR, one entry per CDR3 protein. The sample shows some 170,000 distinct CDR3 sequences, approximately 30% of them seen only once. Sequenced input: axillary lymph node tissue. All receptors come from a female donor with breast cancer. Some clones in this sample may be carry-over from other donors' samples.

Notes on this clonotype: The conserved closing phenylalanine or tryptophan is absent in this CDR3, likely reflecting a read error. It is unclear where the CDR3 begins or ends on the DNA, so no DNA is shown, and the CDR3 is as TCRdb lists it. The rearrangement links TRBV2 to TRBJ2-5; the table assigns TRBD2, which was not confirmed against the DNA. Germline loops: CDR1 SNHLY, CDR2 FYNNEI. Counting both end residues, the CDR3 totals 9 amino acids. This chain's CDR3 is CASEKGLAG.

This clonotype occurred once. The chain employs TRBV7-3 and TRBJ1-4; a possible D gene is TRBD1 (6 bases). Trimming removed 2 bases from V and 4 bases from J, with 14 bases in between. This CDR3 has 16 residues. Germline values: CDR1 SGHTA, CDR2 FQGTGA. CDR3: CASSLGQGFSNEKLFF. CDR3 sequence (DNA): TGTGCCAGCAGCTTAGGTCAGGGGTTCAGTAATGAAAAACTGTTTTTT.

The chain combines TRBV20-1 with TRBJ1-4; a possible D gene is TRBD1 (5 bases). The CDR3 is 14 residues long. Deletions cut 4 bases from V and 7 bases from J, with 16 bases between. Germline V gene sequence: CDR1 DFQATT, CDR2 SNEGSKA (reference sequence). CDR3 sequence reads: CSATPGTVVEKLFF. DNA for the CDR3: TGCAGTGCTACACCCGGGACTGTTGTTGAAAAACTGTTTTTT.

This clonotype was found many times. The gene calls are TRBV3-1 and TRBJ1-2; no clear D gene. Per germline, CDR1 LGHDT and CDR2 YNNKEL (reference sequence). Trimming left V 1 base short and J 5 bases short, with 11 bases between. The CDR3 sequence is 14 residues long. The CDR3 reads CASSQGPSLYGYTF. The CDR3 DNA reads TGTGCCAGCAGCCAAGGTCCGTCATTGTATGGCTACACCTTC.

The sample holds many counts of this clonotype. This chain joins TRBV7-3 and TRBJ2-3; TRBD1 might be the D (8 bases). V was clipped by 5 bases and J by 1 base, with 13 bases between them. Germline V gene lookup returns CDR1 SGHTA and CDR2 FQGTGA. The CDR3 runs 15 residues. The CDR3 region has the DNA TGTGCCAGCAGCCCAACAGGGGGGGGCACAGATACGCAGTATTTT. This codes for CASSPTGGGTDTQYF.

This clonotype came up many times. CDR3 protein: CASSEGGTGAYNEQFF. DNA of the CDR3: TGCGCCAGCAGCGAGGGAGGGACAGGGGCCTACAATGAGCAGTTCTTC. The V and J genes are TRBV5-1 and TRBJ2-1, with 10 bases matching TRBD1. Germline loops: CDR1 SGHRS, CDR2 YFSETQ. The CDR3 is made up of 16 amino acids. After removal of 4 bases from V and 2 bases from J, the junction contained 6 bases not matched to a gene. Variable domain in full (rest from reference TRBV5-1 and TRBJ2-1): KAGVTQTPRYLIKTRGQQVTLSCSPISGHRSVSWYQQTPGQGLQFLFEYFSETQRNKGNFPGRFSGRQFSNSRSEMNVSTLELGDSALYLCASSEGGTGAYNEQFFGPGTRLTVL.

This rearrangement joins TRBV7-2 to TRBJ2-1; 11 nucleotides line up with TRBD2. The CDR3 covers 16 residues. The J segment lost 4 bases and the V segment lost 11 bases, leaving 13 bases of the junction unmatched. Germline CDR1 and CDR2: SGHTA and FQGNSA. For the CDR3, the DNA is TGTGCCCGCAACTCTATCACTAGCGGGGGTTACAATGAGCAGTTCTTC. This sequence encodes CARNSITSGGYNEQFF.

This clonotype has at least ten counts. The J gene is TRBJ2-7, the V gene TRBV29-1; TRBD1 or TRBD2 may be the D gene (5 bases each). Germline-derived CDR1 and CDR2 are SQVTM and ANQGSEA. Trimming took off 4 bases at V and 5 bases at J, with 9 bases between the two ends. This CDR3 has 11 amino acids. CDR3 DNA sequence: TGCAGCGTTGTAGAGGGGAACGAGCAGTACTTC. Amino acids: CSVVEGNEQYF.

In this sample, this clonotype turned up many times. The chain recombines TRBV20-1 with TRBJ2-1; TRBD2 matches at 14 bases. The CDR3 spans 17 residues. CDR1 is DFQATT and CDR2 is SNEGSKA in the germline V gene (reference sequence). V lost 6 bases, J lost 2 bases, and 9 bases stayed unmatched. For the CDR3, the DNA is TGCAGTGCACGACTAGCGGGAGGGCGAAGCCCCTACAATGAGCAGTTCTTC. As protein: CSARLAGGRSPYNEQFF.

The chain uses TRBV5-1 and TRBJ1-1; 9 nucleotides agree with TRBD1. With 3 bases clipped from V and 5 bases from J, the junction kept 5 bases outside the gene matches. From germline, CDR1 is SGHRS and CDR2 YFSETQ. The CDR3 has 14 amino acids. The CDR3 sequence is CASSSGQGWTEAFF. The CDR3 DNA is TGCGCCAGCAGCTCAGGACAGGGGTGGACTGAAGCTTTCTTT.

Points on this clonotype: One end of the junction varies from germline; a read error may be responsible. This chain links TRBV7-9 with TRBJ2-2, with 15 positions matching TRBD2. The CDR3 contains 18 residues. Germline-derived CDR1 and CDR2 are SEHNR and FQNEAQ (reference sequence). CDR3 loop: CASSSGLAGGLERRGAVF. The CDR3 DNA is TGTGCCAGCAGCTCGGGACTAGCGGGGGGCCTAGAACGCCGGGGAGCTGTTTTT.

This sequence joins TRBV7-6 and TRBJ2-6, with D maybe TRBD2 (5 bases). Trimming cost V 2 bases and J 4 bases, with 9 bases left between them. Germline V CDR1 and CDR2: SGHVS, FNYEAQ. The CDR3 runs 15 residues. CDR3 protein: CASSLSPGGANVLTF. Written as DNA, the CDR3 is TGTGCCAGCAGCTTATCTCCGGGGGGGGCCAACGTCCTGACTTTC.

V gene TRBV5-6 combines with J gene TRBJ2-3; TRBD1 matches 9 bases. This CDR3 comprises 15 residues. CDR1 is SGHDT and CDR2 is YYEEEE in the germline V gene. V lost 5 bases and J lost 5; bases outside the gene matches: 9. The chain's CDR3 is CASRWGQGSKDTQYF. The DNA for the CDR3 is TGTGCCAGCAGGTGGGGACAGGGCAGTAAAGATACGCAGTATTTT.

This clonotype showed up just once. DNA for the CDR3: TGTGCCAGCAGCGCGGGGGGCGCCGAGACCCAGTACTTC. Translation: CASSAGGAETQYF. The chain couples TRBV5-6 to TRBJ2-5, with 8 bases lining up with TRBD2. Germline values: CDR1 SGHDT, CDR2 YYEEEE. This CDR3 spans 13 amino acids. Trimming removed 4 bases from V and 5 bases from J; junction bases left unmatched: 4.

This clonotype was recorded many times. V and J are TRBV12-3 or TRBV12-4 and TRBJ1-5, with TRBD1 identical over 10 bases. The CDR3 loop spans 15 amino acids. V lost 6 bases and J lost 7; bases outside the gene matches: 9. CDR3 nucleotides: TGTGCCAGCAGAGCTAGACAGGGGGCATCGCAGCCCCAGCATTTT. Translating it yields CASRARQGASQPQHF.